This T cell receptor (beta chain) was sequenced during a study of radiotherapy plus CTLA-4 blockade in lung cancer. Study overall: Objective responses were observed in 15% to 20% of patients, and disease control was achieved by roughly 29%.

Concerning this clone: Antigen specificity is unknown.

Assay: immunoSEQ multiplex PCR; the TCRdb copy retains only in-frame clones and omits some. The data show some 120,000 clones, 81% seen once. Treatment of patients with chemo-refractory metastatic non-small-cell lung cancer consisted of focal radiation plus CTLA-4 blockade with ipilimumab. The germline CDR1 and CDR2 sequences are SEHNR and FQNEAQ (reference sequence). The ends were cut back, 1 base at V and 7 bases at J, with 7 bases in the middle. The CDR3 is 12 residues long. Findings and limits, study-wide: Reportedly, early blood T cell clone dynamics best predicted response, with interferon-beta. Radiotherapy plus ipilimumab was followed by expansion in blood of tumor-derived TCR clones.

This receptor was identified in a human donor with non-small cell lung cancer that progressed on radiotherapy plus ipilimumab. Some clones in this sample may be carry-over from other donors' samples. This sample comprised peripheral blood, obtained from a patient treated with radiotherapy plus ipilimumab. This chain links TRBV7-9 with TRBJ1-1; D remains unclear. The CDR3 DNA follows: TGTGCCAGCAGCTTAGATGCGATTGAAGCTTTCTTT. It codes for CASSLDAIEAFF.